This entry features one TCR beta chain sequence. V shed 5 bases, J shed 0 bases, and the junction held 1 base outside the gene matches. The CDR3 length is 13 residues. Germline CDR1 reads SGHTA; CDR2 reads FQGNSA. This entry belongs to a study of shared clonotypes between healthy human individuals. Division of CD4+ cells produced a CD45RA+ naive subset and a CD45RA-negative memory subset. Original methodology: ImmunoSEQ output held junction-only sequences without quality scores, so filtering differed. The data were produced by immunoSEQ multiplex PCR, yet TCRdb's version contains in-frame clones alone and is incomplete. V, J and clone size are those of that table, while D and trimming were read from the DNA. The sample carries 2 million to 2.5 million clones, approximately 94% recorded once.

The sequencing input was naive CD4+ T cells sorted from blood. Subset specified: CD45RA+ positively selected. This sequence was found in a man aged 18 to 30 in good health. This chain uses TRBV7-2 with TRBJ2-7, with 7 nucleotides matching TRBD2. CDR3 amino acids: CASSQRDSYEQYF. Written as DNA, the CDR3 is TGTGCCAGCAGCCAGCGGGACTCCTACGAGCAGTACTTC.